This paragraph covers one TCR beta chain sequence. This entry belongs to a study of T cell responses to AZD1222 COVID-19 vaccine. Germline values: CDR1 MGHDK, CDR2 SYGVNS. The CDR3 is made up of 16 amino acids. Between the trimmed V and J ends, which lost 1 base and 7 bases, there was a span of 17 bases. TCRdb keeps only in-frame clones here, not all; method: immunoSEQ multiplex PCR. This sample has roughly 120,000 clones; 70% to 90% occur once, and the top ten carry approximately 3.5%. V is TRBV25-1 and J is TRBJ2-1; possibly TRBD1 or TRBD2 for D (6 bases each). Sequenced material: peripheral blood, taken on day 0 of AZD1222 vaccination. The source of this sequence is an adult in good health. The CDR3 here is CASSELFGGRVNEQFF. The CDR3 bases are TGTGCCAGCAGTGAATTGTTCGGGGGCAGGGTGAATGAGCAGTTCTTC.